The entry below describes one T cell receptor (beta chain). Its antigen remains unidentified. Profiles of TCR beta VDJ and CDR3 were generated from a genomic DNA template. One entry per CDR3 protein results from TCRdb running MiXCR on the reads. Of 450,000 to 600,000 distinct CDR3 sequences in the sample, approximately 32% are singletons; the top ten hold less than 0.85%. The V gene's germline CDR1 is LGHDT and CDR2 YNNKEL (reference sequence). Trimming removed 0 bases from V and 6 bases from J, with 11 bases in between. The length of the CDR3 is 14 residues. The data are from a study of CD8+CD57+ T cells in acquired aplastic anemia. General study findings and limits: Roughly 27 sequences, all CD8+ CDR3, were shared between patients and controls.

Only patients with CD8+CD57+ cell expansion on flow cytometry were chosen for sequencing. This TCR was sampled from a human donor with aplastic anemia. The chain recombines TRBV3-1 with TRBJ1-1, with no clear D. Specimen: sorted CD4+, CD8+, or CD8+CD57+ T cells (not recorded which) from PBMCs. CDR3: CASSQEELSPEAFF. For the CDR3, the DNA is TGTGCCAGCAGCCAAGAGGAGCTAAGCCCTGAAGCTTTCTTT.